In its sample, the clone carrying this T cell receptor (beta chain) was seen many times. According to the study, genomic DNA was the template for TCR beta VDJ and CDR3 profiling. TCRdb independently ran MiXCR on the reads; one entry per CDR3 protein. The sample includes under 200,000 distinct CDR3 sequences, 50% to 75% of them seen just once. The data were taken from a study of CD8+CD57+ T cells in acquired aplastic anemia. Sequenced sample: sorted CD4+, CD8+, or CD8+CD57+ T cells (not recorded which) from PBMCs. The TCR originated in a human donor with severe aplastic anemia or a healthy control (not recorded which).

CDR3 in amino acids: CASSLRDRVNEKLFF. In DNA, the CDR3 is TGTGCCAGCAGTCTCCGGGACAGGGTTAATGAAAAACTGTTTTTT. V is TRBV12-3 or TRBV12-4 and J is TRBJ1-4; 9 bases line up with TRBD1. The CDR3 covers 15 residues. Germline trimming cut 5 bases from V and 4 bases from J; bases unmatched to any gene: 5.